These 27 T cell receptor beta chains were all obtained from the same sample, sequenced in a study of blood T cells in healthy people across ages. Combining a sample-barcoded 5' primer with a J-beta primer mix, a second PCR ran for 7 to 11 cycles. TCRdb itself ran the 5' RACE reads through MiXCR, one entry per CDR3 protein. The repertoire holds 800,000 to 950,000 distinct CDR3 sequences, with 25% to 35% as singletons. Separately, the same data were catalogued under a study of T cells of mothers and their children.

Sequencing was carried out using blood. The source is a woman aged 40 to 50 in good health.

Turning to this clonotype: A clone one base away is much larger, so this may be a read error. Since the CDR3 does not end with the conserved phenylalanine or tryptophan, this likely comes from a read error. The CDR3 DNA follows: TGTGCCAGCACGTCCAGGGGCAGCTCCTACAATGAGCAGTTCGTC. This encodes CASTSRGSSYNEQFV. The chain uses TRBV7-9 and TRBJ2-1; the D gene is possibly TRBD1 (6 bases). CDR1 and CDR2 from the germline V gene are SEHNR and FQNEAQ (reference sequence). The CDR3 consists of 15 residues. Trimming removed 7 bases at V and 0 bases at J, with 13 bases between.

This clonotype was seen once. The chain uses TRBV14 and TRBJ2-7, with D possibly TRBD1 on 5 matching bases. The J call is uncertain, as TRBJ2-5 better fits the DNA end. The CDR3 has 14 amino acids. Germline assignment: CDR1 SGHDN and CDR2 FVKESK. The CDR3 is CASSHRARKETQYF. In nucleotides, the CDR3 is TGTGCCAGCAGCCACAGGGCTCGGAAGGAGACCCAGTACTTC.

The chain combines TRBV7-2 with TRBJ2-5, with D perhaps TRBD2 (7 bases). V gave up 0 bases and J gave up 7 bases, with 15 bases separating them. Germline V gene lookup returns CDR1 SGHTA and CDR2 FQGNSA. CDR3 length: 15 amino acids. This CDR3 is CASSLAGGRLGTQYF. The CDR3 DNA reads TGTGCCAGCAGCTTAGCGGGGGGGCGATTGGGGACCCAGTACTTC.

The CDR3 reads CASSRTATGTGTNWAKNIQYF. CDR3 sequence (DNA): TGCGCCAGCAGCCGGACCGCGACCGGGACAGGGACGAATTGGGCCAAAAACATTCAGTACTTC. V is TRBV4-1 and J is TRBJ2-4, with TRBD1 matching 9 bases. J lost 1 base, V lost 4 bases, and 20 bases had no gene match. The germline CDR1 and CDR2 sequences are MGHRA and YSYEKL. The CDR3 length is 21 residues.

This clonotype has a handful of counts. The chain couples TRBV28 to TRBJ2-1; D not resolved. V was clipped by 1 base and J by 0 bases, with 16 bases between them. The CDR3 extends over 18 amino acids. Germline-derived CDR1 and CDR2 are MDHEN and SYDVKM. The CDR3 coding sequence is TGTGCCAGCAGTTTATATTACGGAAGCAGGAGCTCCTACAATGAGCAGTTCTTC. Translating gives CASSLYYGSRSSYNEQFF.

The table lists this clonotype with many counts. This sequence joins TRBV20-1 and TRBJ2-7, with 10 nucleotides matching TRBD1. The CDR3 totals 15 residues. Germline-derived CDR1 and CDR2 are DFQATT and SNEGSKA (reference sequence). After removal of 3 bases from V and 5 bases from J, the junction contained 10 bases not matched to a gene. As DNA, the CDR3 is TGCAGTGCTAGTGGGACAGGGGTTCCTGTAAACGAGCAGTACTTC. Encoded protein: CSASGTGVPVNEQYF.

This clonotype was seen a handful of times. The chain links TRBV12-3 or TRBV12-4 to TRBJ1-5; D remains unclear. V lost 1 base and J lost 0, with 7 bases in between. The CDR3 sequence is 15 residues long. The CDR3 spells CASSLGAASNQPQHF. As DNA, the CDR3 is TGTGCCAGCAGTTTAGGTGCAGCTAGCAATCAGCCCCAGCATTTT.

This clonotype was observed a single time. The chain uses TRBV28 and TRBJ2-1; D gene unclear. This CDR3 has 13 amino acids. Germline V gives CDR1 MDHEN, CDR2 SYDVKM. The V end was cut by 5 bases, the J end by 9 bases, with 14 bases between. The CDR3 DNA is TGTGCCAGCAGTAAACCACTCGAAGGTGAGCAGTTCTTC. It codes for CASSKPLEGEQFF.

This clonotype was observed once. This chain joins TRBV19 and TRBJ1-1; TRBD1 matches at 10 bases. V lost 5 bases to trimming and J lost 5 bases; unmatched junction nucleotides: 8. The CDR3 length is 15 residues. Germline loops: CDR1 LNHDA, CDR2 SQIVND (reference sequence). In nucleotides, the CDR3 is TGTGCCAGTAGTGCCCAAGACAGGGGGCATACTGAAGCTTTCTTT. It codes for CASSAQDRGHTEAFF.

This chain uses TRBV24-1 with TRBJ1-6; D uncertain. The CDR3 is 13 amino acids. The V gene lost 3 bases and the J gene lost 12 bases, with 11 bases spanning the gap. The V gene's germline CDR1 is KGHDR and CDR2 SFDVKD. CDR3 in amino acids: CATSDRQYGPLHF. As DNA, the CDR3 is TGTGCCACCAGTGATCGGCAGTACGGACCCCTCCACTTT.

This chain joins TRBV15 and TRBJ2-7; D possibly corresponds to TRBD2 (6 bases). Germline-derived CDR1 and CDR2 are LNHNV and YYDKDF (reference sequence). V was shortened by 1 base and J by 5 bases, with 9 bases between the two germline ends. The CDR3 runs 13 residues. The CDR3 here is CATSRGGGDEQYF. Here the CDR3 DNA reads TGTGCCACCAGCAGAGGTGGAGGGGACGAGCAGTACTTC.

The J gene is TRBJ2-5, the V gene TRBV15, with D maybe TRBD2 (5 bases). This CDR3 spans 14 amino acids. Germline CDR1 reads LNHNV; CDR2 reads YYDKDF (reference sequence). The V end was cut by 0 bases, the J end by 3 bases, with 8 bases between. CDR3 protein: CATSRDHGEETQYF. CDR3 nucleotide sequence: TGTGCCACCAGCAGAGATCACGGGGAAGAGACCCAGTACTTC.

This clonotype was seen only a few times. This chain joins TRBV7-2 and TRBJ1-2; maybe TRBD1 (5 bases). The V end was cut by 3 bases, the J end by 7 bases, with 15 bases between. CDR3 length: 14 amino acids. Looked up from germline, CDR1 is SGHTA and CDR2 is FQGNSA. The DNA of the CDR3 is TGTGCCAGCAGCTTCTCCGGGACGTTGCTTGGCTACACCTTC. Protein product: CASSFSGTLLGYTF.

This clonotype has at least ten counts. The chain carries TRBV20-1 and TRBJ1-2; perhaps TRBD1 as D (6 bases). CDR3 length: 15 residues. Germline V lookup: CDR1 DFQATT, CDR2 SNEGSKA (reference sequence). V dropped 5 bases and J dropped 3 bases, with 19 bases sitting between them. The CDR3 loop reads CSARGQGRSDYGYTF. In DNA form, the CDR3 reads TGCAGTGCTCGGGGGCAGGGAAGGTCTGACTATGGCTACACCTTC.

This clonotype appeared a few times. V is TRBV7-3 and J is TRBJ2-1; D may be TRBD1 or TRBD2 (5 bases each). Germline CDR1 is SGHTA and CDR2 is FQGTGA. The CDR3 totals 16 residues. The V and J ends lost 5 bases and 1 base respectively, with 15 bases between them. CDR3 in amino acids: CASSLGSGRSYNEQFF. CDR3 DNA: TGTGCCAGCAGCCTGGGCTCGGGACGATCCTACAATGAGCAGTTCTTC.

The chain uses TRBV5-1 and TRBJ2-5, with 8 positions matching TRBD1. This CDR3 comprises 15 residues. Germline-derived CDR1 and CDR2 are SGHRS and YFSETQ. V trimming: 1 base; J trimming: 1 base; junction bases outside the gene matches: 3. This CDR3 reads CASSLQDRAQETQYF. CDR3 DNA sequence: TGCGCCAGCAGCTTGCAGGACAGGGCCCAAGAGACCCAGTACTTC.

This clonotype came up many times. The chain couples TRBV12-3 or TRBV12-4 to TRBJ1-5; D possibly corresponds to TRBD1 (5 bases). This CDR3 spans 15 amino acids. Trimming cost V 1 base and J 2 bases, with 9 bases left between them. The CDR3: CASSLDVQGNQPQHF. DNA for the CDR3: TGTGCCAGCAGTTTAGATGTACAGGGCAATCAGCCCCAGCATTTT.

V is TRBV20-1 and J is TRBJ2-5; unclear D gene. V was trimmed by 6 bases and J by 0 bases, leaving 11 bases between them. The germline gives CDR1 DFQATT, CDR2 SNEGSKA (reference sequence). The CDR3 runs 13 residues. The CDR3 DNA is TGCAGTGCCGGTCCCTCGTACCAAGAGACCCAGTACTTC. Its translation: CSAGPSYQETQYF.

This chain joins TRBV29-1 and TRBJ1-2; D not certain. CDR3 size: 11 residues. Germline CDR1 is SQVTM and CDR2 is ANQGSEA. Trimming shortened V by 7 bases and J by 8 bases, and 14 bases separated the two germline ends. The CDR3 sequence: CSGTTASGYTF. The CDR3 bases are TGCAGCGGTACGACGGCCTCGGGCTACACCTTC. The variable domain in full, with the rest retrieved from reference TRBV29-1 and TRBJ1-2, is SAVISQKPSRDICQRGTSLTIQCQVDSQVTMMFWYRQQPGQSLTLIATANQGSEATYESGFVIDKFPISRPNLTFSTLTVSNMSPEDSSIYLCSGTTASGYTFGSGTRLTVV.

For this clonotype: A junction end diverges from the germline sequence, so it may reflect a read error. J is TRBJ1-1 and V is TRBV12-3 or TRBV12-4; D is undetermined. The CDR3 spans 14 residues. The CDR3 coding sequence is TGTGCCAGCAGTCAGCCGGGCATGAACACTGGAGCTTTCTTT. Residues: CASSQPGMNTGAFF.

This clonotype has a handful of counts. The rearrangement uses TRBV12-3 or TRBV12-4 and TRBJ1-1; 7 bases map to TRBD1. After removal of 5 bases from V and 5 bases from J, the junction contained 8 bases not matched to a gene. The CDR3 loop spans 14 amino acids. CDR3 sequence reads: CASSADRIRTEAFF. The CDR3 region has the DNA TGTGCCAGCAGTGCGGACAGGATTCGGACTGAAGCTTTCTTT.

The chain is built from TRBV27 and TRBJ2-7; TRBD2 agrees at 8 bases. Per the germline V gene, CDR1 is MNHEY and CDR2 is SMNVEV (reference sequence). J was trimmed by 5 bases and V by 0 bases; bases with no gene match: 9. The CDR3 loop spans 16 amino acids. The CDR3 coding sequence is TGTGCCAGCAGTTTATCAATCGGGGGGGCCCCCAACGAGCAGTACTTC. Encoded protein: CASSLSIGGAPNEQYF.

V and J are TRBV14 and TRBJ1-2; D remains ambiguous. The germline V gene has CDR1 SGHDN and CDR2 FVKESK. The germline V and J ends were trimmed by 1 base and 5 bases, with 14 bases remaining between them. This CDR3 comprises 15 residues. The CDR3 reads CASSQAQSSRYGYTF. The CDR3 nucleotides are TGTGCCAGCAGCCAAGCGCAATCAAGTAGATATGGCTACACCTTC.

This clonotype was detected ten times or more. V is TRBV10-3 and J is TRBJ1-2; D call uncertain. Trimming removed 3 bases at V and 6 bases at J, with 14 bases between. The CDR3 loop spans 14 amino acids. Germline values: CDR1 ENHRY, CDR2 SYGVKD. Here the CDR3 reads CAISDRAEADGYTF. CDR3 in DNA: TGTGCCATCAGTGACCGGGCCGAGGCGGATGGCTACACCTTC.

There are many counts of this clonotype. The chain employs TRBV20-1 and TRBJ1-2; 12 positions agree with TRBD1. The CDR3 length is 14 residues. The germline gives CDR1 DFQATT, CDR2 SNEGSKA (reference sequence). The V segment lost 6 bases and the J segment 4 bases; nucleotides outside the gene matches: 6. This chain's CDR3 is CSAEPGQGAYGYTF. The CDR3 nucleotides are TGCAGTGCAGAGCCGGGACAGGGGGCCTATGGCTACACCTTC.

This clonotype was counted ten times or more. The chain combines TRBV6-1 with TRBJ2-3, with TRBD1 matching over 8 bases. After removal of 2 bases from V and 2 bases from J, the junction contained 6 bases not matched to a gene. CDR1 and CDR2 from the germline V gene are MNHNS and SASEGT. The CDR3 consists of 16 residues. CDR3 in DNA: TGTGCCAGCAGTGAATACAGGGGGAACCCCACAGATACGCAGTATTTT. Protein product: CASSEYRGNPTDTQYF.

The CDR3 coding sequence is TGTGCCAGTAGTATTGGGGTGTCCCCCGAAAAACTGTTTTTT. Translation gives CASSIGVSPEKLFF. The gene calls are TRBV19 and TRBJ1-4; D not certain. Germline V CDR1 and CDR2: LNHDA, SQIVND (reference sequence). Trimming left V 3 bases short and J 8 bases short, with 13 bases between. This CDR3 is 14 amino acids long. The variable domain in full, with the rest retrieved from reference TRBV19 and TRBJ1-4, is DGGITQSPKYLFRKEGQNVTLSCEQNLNHDAMYWYRQDPGQGLRLIYYSQIVNDFQKGDIAEGYSVSREKKESFPLTVTSAQKNPTAFYLCASSIGVSPEKLFFGSGTQLSVL.